These T cell receptor beta chains were read from a single sample in a study of vaccination effects on CD4 cells after COVID-19. Clones were sequenced by immunoSEQ multiplex PCR, and TCRdb holds only the in-frame ones, with some missing. The top ten clones hold just over 8.5% of a sample with approximately 45,000 clones, around 76% of them seen once. For these TCRs, the target antigens are not known. Sequences were derived from CD4+ T cells from PBMCs cultured without peptide, sampled before COVID-19 vaccination. The receptors were sampled from a human donor who had a prior SARS-CoV-2 infection. The conserved cysteine and the conserved F or W are not part of the CDR3 here.

V	CDR3
TRBV7-3	ASSLGGGNVYNEQF
TRBV5-4	ASSSWGTGHSYEQY
TRBV11-3	ASGPGLVETGELF
TRBV3-1/TRBV3-2	ASSQGPYGYT
TRBV2	ASSVMTVDTEAF
TRBV7-3	ASSLIAGGSQETQY
TRBV6-5	ASSLSPGVGYGYT
TRBV6-5	ASRWTGGTGELF
TRBV5-1	ASSLSTDRRYSPLH
TRBV6-2/TRBV6-3	ASSRAVAFYGYT
TRBV6-1	ASSEFHSSYEQY
TRBV5-6	ASSSLDKTNEKLF
TRBV7-2	ASSLRRPLAGGRTDTQY
TRBV5-1	ASSLGLATDTQY
TRBV6-5	ASSNSGTGELF
TRBV19	ASRYMSSNTEAF
TRBV19	ASSITDRTYGYT
TRBV5-8	ASSRRTTPD
TRBV11-2	ASSLRSPGPYEQY
TRBV5-4	ASSLGGRIYNEQF
TRBV4-1	ASSQVSVRWTGELF
TRBV7-3	ASSTTPNSPLH
TRBV14	ASSQAVRGLEQF
TRBV7-3	ASSLDSSSYNEQF
TRBV6-4	ASRPLLAGVQGYNEQF
TRBV7-2	ASSLVGGYLIPQH
TRBV5-6	ASSLATGAYEQY
TRBV5-1	ASSLGGTPNTIY
TRBV2	ASKDPNYGYT
TRBV19	ASRRDTNTGELF
TRBV4-2	ASSRDSGGVYQQF
TRBV14	ASSRLGGQETQY
TRBV21-1	ASSPQGQGYEQY
TRBV27	ASSLEILAGFPGELF
TRBV11-1	ASSLGTSGYEQY
TRBV19	ASSPTGVSYEQY
TRBV7-8	ASSLLADTEAF
TRBV6-5	ASRRAGVAYEQY
TRBV24-1	ATSVNTGELF
TRBV7-9	ASSFSTSGPSTNQY
TRBV3-1/TRBV3-2	ASSMQGFSNQPQH
TRBV18	ASSITSGRVSYEQY
TRBV10-3	AISEGYEQF
TRBV5-6	ASSRGGEQATYEQY
TRBV2	ASTGYPPGQGAPGANVLT
TRBV3-1/TRBV3-2	ASSQEGGRGGDTEAF
TRBV7-3	ASSLRGSTGTGVYEQY
TRBV27	ASSSPGQRGTYEQY
TRBV9	ASSVLSGHGYT